This entry is about one T cell receptor beta chain. V trimming: 4 bases; J trimming: 2 bases; junction bases outside the gene matches: 0. Germline V gene lookup returns CDR1 KGHSH and CDR2 LQKENI. The CDR3 has 13 residues. The data belong to a study of blood T cell repertoires in COVID-19. At the level of the study: Acute-phase and convalescent COVID-19 samples originated in the United States, Italy and Spain. The cDNA or gDNA used as material had been derived from T cells, B-cell-depleted T cells, or PBMCs.

In the study's own analysis: Reference gene primers were amplified, and this amplification served to estimate nucleated cell counts. Some clones are missing from TCRdb's copy, which holds only in-frame ones; the method was immunoSEQ multiplex PCR. V, J and clone size are those of that table, while D and trimming were read from the DNA. The sample contains approximately 190,000 clones, roughly four fifths of which appear only once. This TCR was recovered from a woman aged 40 to 49 with acute or convalescent COVID-19. This sequence joins TRBV18 and TRBJ2-5; TRBD1 aligns across 8 bases. Sequenced input: peripheral blood. The CDR3 nucleotides read TGTGCCAGCTCACGGACAGGGCAAGAGACCCAGTACTTC. Translated, it gives CASSRTGQETQYF.